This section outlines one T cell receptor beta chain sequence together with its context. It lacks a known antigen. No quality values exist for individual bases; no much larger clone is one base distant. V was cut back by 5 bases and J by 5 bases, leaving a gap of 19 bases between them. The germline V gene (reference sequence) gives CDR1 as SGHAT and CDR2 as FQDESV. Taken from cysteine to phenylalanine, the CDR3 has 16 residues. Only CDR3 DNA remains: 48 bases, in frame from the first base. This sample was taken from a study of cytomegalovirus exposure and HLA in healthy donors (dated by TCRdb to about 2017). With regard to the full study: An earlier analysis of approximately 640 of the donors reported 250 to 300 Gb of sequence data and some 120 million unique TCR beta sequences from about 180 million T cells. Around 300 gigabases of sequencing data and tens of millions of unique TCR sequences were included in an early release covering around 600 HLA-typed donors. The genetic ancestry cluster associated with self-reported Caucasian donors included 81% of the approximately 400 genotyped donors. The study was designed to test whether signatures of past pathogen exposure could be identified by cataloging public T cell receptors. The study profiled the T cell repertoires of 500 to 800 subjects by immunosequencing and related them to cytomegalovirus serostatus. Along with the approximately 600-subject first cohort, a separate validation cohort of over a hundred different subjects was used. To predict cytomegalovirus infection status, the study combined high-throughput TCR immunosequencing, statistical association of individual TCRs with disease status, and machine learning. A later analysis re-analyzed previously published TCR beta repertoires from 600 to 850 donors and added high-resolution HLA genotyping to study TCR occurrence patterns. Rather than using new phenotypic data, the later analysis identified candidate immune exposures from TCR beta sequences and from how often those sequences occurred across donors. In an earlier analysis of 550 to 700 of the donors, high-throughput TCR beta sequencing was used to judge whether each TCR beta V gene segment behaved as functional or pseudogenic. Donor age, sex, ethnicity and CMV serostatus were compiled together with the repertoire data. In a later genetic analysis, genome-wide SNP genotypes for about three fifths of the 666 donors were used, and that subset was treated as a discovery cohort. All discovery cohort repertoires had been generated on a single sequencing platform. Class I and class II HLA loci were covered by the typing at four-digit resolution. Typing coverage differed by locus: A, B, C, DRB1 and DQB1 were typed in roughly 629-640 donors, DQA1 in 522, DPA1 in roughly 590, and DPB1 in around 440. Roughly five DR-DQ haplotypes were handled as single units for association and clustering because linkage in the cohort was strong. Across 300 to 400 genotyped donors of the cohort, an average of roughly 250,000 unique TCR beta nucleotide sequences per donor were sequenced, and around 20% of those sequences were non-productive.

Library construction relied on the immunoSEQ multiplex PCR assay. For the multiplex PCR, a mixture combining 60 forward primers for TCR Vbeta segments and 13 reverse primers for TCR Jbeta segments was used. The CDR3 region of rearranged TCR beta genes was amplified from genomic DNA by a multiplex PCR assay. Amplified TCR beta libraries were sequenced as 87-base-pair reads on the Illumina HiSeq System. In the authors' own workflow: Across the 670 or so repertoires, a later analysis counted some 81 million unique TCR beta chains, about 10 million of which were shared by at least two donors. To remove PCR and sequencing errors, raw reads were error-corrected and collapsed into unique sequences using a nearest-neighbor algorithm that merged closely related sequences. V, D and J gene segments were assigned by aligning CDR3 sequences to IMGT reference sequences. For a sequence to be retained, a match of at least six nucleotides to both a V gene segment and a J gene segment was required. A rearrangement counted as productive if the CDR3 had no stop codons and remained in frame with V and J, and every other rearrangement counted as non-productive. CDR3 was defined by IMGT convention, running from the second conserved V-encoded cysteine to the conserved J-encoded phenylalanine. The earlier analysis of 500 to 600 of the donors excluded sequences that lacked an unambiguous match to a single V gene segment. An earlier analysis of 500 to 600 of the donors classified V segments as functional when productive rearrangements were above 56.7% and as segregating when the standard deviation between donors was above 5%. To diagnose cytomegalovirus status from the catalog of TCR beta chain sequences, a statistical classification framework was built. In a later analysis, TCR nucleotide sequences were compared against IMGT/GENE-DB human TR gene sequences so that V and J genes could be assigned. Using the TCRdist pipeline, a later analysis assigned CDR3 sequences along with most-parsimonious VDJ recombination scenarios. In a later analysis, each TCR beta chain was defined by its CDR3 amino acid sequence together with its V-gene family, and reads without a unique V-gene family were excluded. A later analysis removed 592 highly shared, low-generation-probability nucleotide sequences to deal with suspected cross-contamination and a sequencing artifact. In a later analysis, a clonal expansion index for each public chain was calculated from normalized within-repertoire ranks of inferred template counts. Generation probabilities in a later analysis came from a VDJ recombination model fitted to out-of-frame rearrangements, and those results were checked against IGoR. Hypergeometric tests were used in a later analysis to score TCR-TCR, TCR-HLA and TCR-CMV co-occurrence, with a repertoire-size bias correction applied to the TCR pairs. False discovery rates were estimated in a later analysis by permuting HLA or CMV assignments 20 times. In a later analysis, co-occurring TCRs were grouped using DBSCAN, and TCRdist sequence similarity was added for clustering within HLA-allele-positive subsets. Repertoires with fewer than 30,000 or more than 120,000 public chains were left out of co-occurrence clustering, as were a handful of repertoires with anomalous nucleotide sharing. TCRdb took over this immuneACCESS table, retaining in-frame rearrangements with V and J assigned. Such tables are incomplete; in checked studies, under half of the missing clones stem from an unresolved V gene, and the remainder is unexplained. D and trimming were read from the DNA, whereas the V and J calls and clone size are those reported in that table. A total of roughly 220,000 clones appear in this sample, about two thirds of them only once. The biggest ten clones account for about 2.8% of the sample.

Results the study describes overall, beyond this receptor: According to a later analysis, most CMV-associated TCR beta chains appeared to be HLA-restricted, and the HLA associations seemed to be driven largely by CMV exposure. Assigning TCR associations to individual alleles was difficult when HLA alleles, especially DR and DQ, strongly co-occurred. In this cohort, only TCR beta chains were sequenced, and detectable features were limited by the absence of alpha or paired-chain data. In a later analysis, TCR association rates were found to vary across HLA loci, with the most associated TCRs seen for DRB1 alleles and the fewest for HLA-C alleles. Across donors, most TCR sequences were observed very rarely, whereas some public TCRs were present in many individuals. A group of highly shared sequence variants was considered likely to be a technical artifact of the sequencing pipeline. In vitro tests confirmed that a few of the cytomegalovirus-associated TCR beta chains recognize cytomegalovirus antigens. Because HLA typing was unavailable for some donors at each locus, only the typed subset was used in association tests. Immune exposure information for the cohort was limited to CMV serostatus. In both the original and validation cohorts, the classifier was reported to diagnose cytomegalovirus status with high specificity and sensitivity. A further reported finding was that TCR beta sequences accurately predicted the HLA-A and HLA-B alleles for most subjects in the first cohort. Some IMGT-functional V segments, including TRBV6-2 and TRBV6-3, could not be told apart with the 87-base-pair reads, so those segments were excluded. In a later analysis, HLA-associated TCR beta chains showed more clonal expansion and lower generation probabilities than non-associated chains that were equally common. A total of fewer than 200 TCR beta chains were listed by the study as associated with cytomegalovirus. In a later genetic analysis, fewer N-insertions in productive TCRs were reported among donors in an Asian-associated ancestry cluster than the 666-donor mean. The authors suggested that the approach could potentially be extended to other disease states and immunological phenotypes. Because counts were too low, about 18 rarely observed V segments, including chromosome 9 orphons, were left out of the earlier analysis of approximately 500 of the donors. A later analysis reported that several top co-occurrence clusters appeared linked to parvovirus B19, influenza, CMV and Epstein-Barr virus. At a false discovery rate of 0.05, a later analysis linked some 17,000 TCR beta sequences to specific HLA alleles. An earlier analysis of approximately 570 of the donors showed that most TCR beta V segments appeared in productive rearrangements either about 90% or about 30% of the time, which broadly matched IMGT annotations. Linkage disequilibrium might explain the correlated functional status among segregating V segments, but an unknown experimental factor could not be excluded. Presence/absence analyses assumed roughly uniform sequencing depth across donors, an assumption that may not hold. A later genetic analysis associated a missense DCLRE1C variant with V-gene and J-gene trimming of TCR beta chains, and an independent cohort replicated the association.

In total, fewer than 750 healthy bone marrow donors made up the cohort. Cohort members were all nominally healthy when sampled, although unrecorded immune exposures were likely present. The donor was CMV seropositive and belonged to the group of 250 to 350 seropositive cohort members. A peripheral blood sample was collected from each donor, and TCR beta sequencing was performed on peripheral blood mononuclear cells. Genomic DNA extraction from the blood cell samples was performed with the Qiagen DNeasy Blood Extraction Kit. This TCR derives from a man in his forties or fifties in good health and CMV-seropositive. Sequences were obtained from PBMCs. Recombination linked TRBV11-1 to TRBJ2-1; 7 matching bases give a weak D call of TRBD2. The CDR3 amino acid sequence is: CASSLSGGARDNEQFF. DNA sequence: TGTGCCAGCAGCCTATCGGGGGGCGCAAGGGACAATGAGCAGTTCTTC.